This T cell receptor (beta chain) was found in a study of blood T cell repertoires in COVID-19. In the study overall: Acute-phase and convalescent COVID-19 samples originated in the United States, Italy and Spain.

Sequencing was performed with immunoSEQ multiplex PCR; in TCRdb, only in-frame clones are kept and a portion is missing. This table has around 200,000 clones, approximately 83% appearing once. Germline values: CDR1 SGHNT, CDR2 YYREEE (reference sequence). CDR3 length: 14 residues. The ends were cut back, 3 bases at V and 6 bases at J, with 14 bases in the middle. The chain employs TRBV5-4 and TRBJ2-3; tentative D call: TRBD1 (6 bases). The receptor comes from a woman aged 40 to 49 with active or convalescent COVID-19. The source material was peripheral blood. CDR3 protein: CASSSQGRSDTQYF. The CDR3 coding sequence is TGTGCCAGCAGCTCACAGGGTCGGTCCGATACGCAGTATTTT. Full variable domain (rest looked up from reference TRBV5-4 and TRBJ2-3): ETGVTQSPTHLIKTRGQQVTLRCSSQSGHNTVSWYQQALGQGPQFIFQYYREEENGRGNFPPRFSGLQFPNYSSELNVNALELDDSALYLCASSSQGRSDTQYFGPGTRLTVL.